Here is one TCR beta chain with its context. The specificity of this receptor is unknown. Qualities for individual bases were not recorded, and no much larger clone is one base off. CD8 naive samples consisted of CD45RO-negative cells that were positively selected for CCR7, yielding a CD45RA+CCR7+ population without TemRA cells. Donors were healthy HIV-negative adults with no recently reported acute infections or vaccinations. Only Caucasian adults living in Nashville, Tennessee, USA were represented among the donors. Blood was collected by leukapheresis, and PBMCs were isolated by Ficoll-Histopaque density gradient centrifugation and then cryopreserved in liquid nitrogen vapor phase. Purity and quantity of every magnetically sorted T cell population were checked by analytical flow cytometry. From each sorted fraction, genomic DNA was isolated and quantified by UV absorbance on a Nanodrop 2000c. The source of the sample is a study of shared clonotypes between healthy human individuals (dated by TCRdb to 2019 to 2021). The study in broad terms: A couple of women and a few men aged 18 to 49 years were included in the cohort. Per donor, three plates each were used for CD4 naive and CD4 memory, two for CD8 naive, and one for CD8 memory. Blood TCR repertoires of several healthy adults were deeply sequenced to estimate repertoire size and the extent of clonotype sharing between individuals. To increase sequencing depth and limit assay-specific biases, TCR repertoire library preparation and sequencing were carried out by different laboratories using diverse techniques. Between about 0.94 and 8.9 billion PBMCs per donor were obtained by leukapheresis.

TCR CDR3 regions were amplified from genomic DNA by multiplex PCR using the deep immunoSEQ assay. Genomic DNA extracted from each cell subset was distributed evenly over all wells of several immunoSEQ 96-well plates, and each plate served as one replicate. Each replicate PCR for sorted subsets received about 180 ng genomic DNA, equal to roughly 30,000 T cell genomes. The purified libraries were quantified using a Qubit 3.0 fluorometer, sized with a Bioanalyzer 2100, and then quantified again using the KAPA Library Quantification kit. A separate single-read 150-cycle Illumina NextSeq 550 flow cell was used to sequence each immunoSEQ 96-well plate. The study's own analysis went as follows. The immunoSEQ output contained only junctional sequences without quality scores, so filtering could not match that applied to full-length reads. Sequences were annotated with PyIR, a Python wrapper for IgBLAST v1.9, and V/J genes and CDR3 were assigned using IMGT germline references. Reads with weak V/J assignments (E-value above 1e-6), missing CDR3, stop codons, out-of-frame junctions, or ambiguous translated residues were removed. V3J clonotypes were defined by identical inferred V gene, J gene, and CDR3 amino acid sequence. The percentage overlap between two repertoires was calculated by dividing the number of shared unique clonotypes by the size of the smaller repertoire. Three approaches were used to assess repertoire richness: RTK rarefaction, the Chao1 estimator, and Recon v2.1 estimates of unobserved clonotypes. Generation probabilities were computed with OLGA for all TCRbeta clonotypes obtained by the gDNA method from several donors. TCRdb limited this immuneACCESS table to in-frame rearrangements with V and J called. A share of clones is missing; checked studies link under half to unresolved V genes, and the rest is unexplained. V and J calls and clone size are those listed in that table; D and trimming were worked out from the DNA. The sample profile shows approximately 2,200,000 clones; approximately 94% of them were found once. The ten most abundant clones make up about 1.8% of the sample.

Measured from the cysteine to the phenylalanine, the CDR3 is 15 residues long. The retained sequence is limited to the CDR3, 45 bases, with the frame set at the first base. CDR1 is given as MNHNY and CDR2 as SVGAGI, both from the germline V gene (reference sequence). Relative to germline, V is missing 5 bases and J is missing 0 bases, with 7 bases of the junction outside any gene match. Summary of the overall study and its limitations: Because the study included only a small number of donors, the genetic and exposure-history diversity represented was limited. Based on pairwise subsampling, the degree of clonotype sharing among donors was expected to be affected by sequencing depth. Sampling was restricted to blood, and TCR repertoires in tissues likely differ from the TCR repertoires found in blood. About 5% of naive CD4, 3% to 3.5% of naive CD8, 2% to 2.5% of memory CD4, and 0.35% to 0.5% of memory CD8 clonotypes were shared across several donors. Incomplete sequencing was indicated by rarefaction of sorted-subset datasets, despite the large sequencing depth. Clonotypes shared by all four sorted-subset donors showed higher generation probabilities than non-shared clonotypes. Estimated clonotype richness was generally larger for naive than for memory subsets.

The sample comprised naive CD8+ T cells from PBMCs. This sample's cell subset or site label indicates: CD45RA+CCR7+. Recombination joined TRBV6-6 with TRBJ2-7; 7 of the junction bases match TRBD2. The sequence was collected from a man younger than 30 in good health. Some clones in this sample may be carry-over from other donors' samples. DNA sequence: TGTGCCAGCAGTCCTAGCGGCCTCTCCTCCTACGAGCAGTACTTC. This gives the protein CASSPSGLSSYEQYF.